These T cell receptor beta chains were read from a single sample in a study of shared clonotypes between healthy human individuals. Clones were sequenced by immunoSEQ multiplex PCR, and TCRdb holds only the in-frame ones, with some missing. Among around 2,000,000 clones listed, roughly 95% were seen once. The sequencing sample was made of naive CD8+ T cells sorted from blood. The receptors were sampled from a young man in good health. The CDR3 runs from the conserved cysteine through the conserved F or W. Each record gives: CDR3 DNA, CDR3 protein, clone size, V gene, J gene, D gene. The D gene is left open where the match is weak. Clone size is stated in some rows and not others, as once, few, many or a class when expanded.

TGTGCCAGCAGTGCAGGGGAAGGCAAAAACATTCAGTACTTC,CASSAGEGKNIQYF,.,TRBV6-5,TRBJ2-4,.
TGCGCCAGCAGCCAAGATTGGCGACAACTAACAGATACGCAGTATTTT,CASSQDWRQLTDTQYF,.,TRBV4-3,TRBJ2-3,.
TGTGCCAGCAGTTACTGGGACGGTGAAGCTTTCTTT,CASSYWDGEAFF,.,TRBV6-6,TRBJ1-1,.
TGTGCCACCAAGACAGTGGCTAACGCTGAAGCTTTCTTT,CATKTVANAEAFF,.,TRBV19,TRBJ1-1,.
TGTGCCAGCAGTTACGACGCTGCAGCGGGGACAGATACGCAGTATTTT,CASSYDAAAGTDTQYF,.,TRBV6-5,TRBJ2-3,TRBD2
TGCGCCAGCAGCCCCATGACAGGGAGGTCCGGGGAGCTGTTTTTT,CASSPMTGRSGELFF,once,TRBV5-1,TRBJ2-2,.
TGTGCCAGTAGTATAGATCGGCAGGGCTCCTATGGCTACACCTTC,CASSIDRQGSYGYTF,.,TRBV19,TRBJ1-2,.
TGCAGTGCTAGGACGGACGGGGAGCTGTTTTTT,CSARTDGELFF,.,TRBV20-1,TRBJ2-2,.
TGTGCCAGCAGCTTAGGGGAGGACAGGGAGCAGTACTTC,CASSLGEDREQYF,.,TRBV7-9,TRBJ2-7,.
TGTGCCAGCAGTATCATTCGGGGGGTCTCTAGAGGCTACGAGCAGTACTTC,CASSIIRGVSRGYEQYF,.,TRBV27,TRBJ2-7,TRBD2
TGTGCCAGCAGCTTAAGACTAGGAAACACAGATACGCAGTATTTT,CASSLRLGNTDTQYF,.,TRBV7-3,TRBJ2-3,.
TGTGCTAGTGGTTTGGAAGGACTAGCGGGTCTATACAATGAGCAGTTCTTC,CASGLEGLAGLYNEQFF,.,TRBV12-5,TRBJ2-1,TRBD2
TGCGCCAGCAGCCAAGATTTTTCAGGTTGGAACACTGAAGCTTTCTTT,CASSQDFSGWNTEAFF,once,TRBV4-3,TRBJ1-1,.
TGTGCCAGCAGTTTAGAGGTAGCGGGGGGCACCGGGGAGCTGTTTTTT,CASSLEVAGGTGELFF,.,TRBV27,TRBJ2-2,TRBD2
TGTGCCAGCAGTTTAATATCCACAGATACGCAGTATTTT,CASSLISTDTQYF,.,TRBV27,TRBJ2-3,.
TGCGCCAGCAGTGAGTCGCTGGTTGAATTGTTTTTT,CASSESLVELFF,once,TRBV10-2,TRBJ1-4,.
TGCAGCGTTTTGGATCTTAGCTATGGCTACACCTTC,CSVLDLSYGYTF,.,TRBV29-1,TRBJ1-2,.
TGTGCCAGCAGTTTGCAGAACTCTGGGGCCAACGTCCTGACTTTC,CASSLQNSGANVLTF,.,TRBV6-5,TRBJ2-6,.
TGTGCCAGCAGTGCCCAGGGATTTAGCGGGAGGCTGGATACGCAGTATTTT,CASSAQGFSGRLDTQYF,.,TRBV27,TRBJ2-3,TRBD2
TGTGCCAGCAGCTACGGGACCCTCAATGAGCAGTTCTTC,CASSYGTLNEQFF,.,TRBV7-9,TRBJ2-1,.
TGTGCCAGCACCTTGGAAGGCGGCCTTTACAATGAGCAGTTCTTC,CASTLEGGLYNEQFF,.,TRBV11-2,TRBJ2-1,.
TGTGCCAGCAGCTCCCCCAATTCTGACGAGCAGTACTTC,CASSSPNSDEQYF,.,TRBV5-6,TRBJ2-7,.
TGTGCCAGCAGTCCATCCTTCGGACCTCAAGAGTACGAGCAGTACTTC,CASSPSFGPQEYEQYF,.,TRBV27,TRBJ2-7,.
TGTGCCACTGGACAGGGACGTTTCTACGAGCAGTACTTC,CATGQGRFYEQYF,.,TRBV15,TRBJ2-7,TRBD1
TGCAGCGTTGAGGGGTGGGCTAGCGGGGTAAAGGGTAATGAGCAGTTCTTC,CSVEGWASGVKGNEQFF,once,TRBV29-1,TRBJ2-1,TRBD2
TGTGCCAGCAGCCCCGAACCCAATCAAGCCGCTTACGAGCAGTACTTC,CASSPEPNQAAYEQYF,.,TRBV9,TRBJ2-7,.
TGTGCCAGCAGATATCCGGGACTAGCGGACTCGGGAACCCTTTTGCACGAGCAGTACTTC,CASRYPGLADSGTLLHEQYF,.,TRBV5-5,TRBJ2-7,TRBD2
TGTGCCAGCAGCTCCAGGGGTTTTACTGAAGCTTTCTTT,CASSSRGFTEAFF,.,TRBV7-2,TRBJ1-1,.
TGCGCCAGCAGCCAACTAGCGGGGGTCCAAGAGACCCAGTACTTC,CASSQLAGVQETQYF,.,TRBV4-1,TRBJ2-5,TRBD2
TGTGCCAGCAGCGTACAGTGGGACGATACGCAGTATTTT,CASSVQWDDTQYF,.,TRBV9,TRBJ2-3,.
TGCGCCAGCAGCTTCGGCGGGGAAACAGATACGCAGTATTTT,CASSFGGETDTQYF,.,TRBV5-1,TRBJ2-3,.
TGTGCCAGCACCATCCTCACCTACGAGCAGTACTTC,CASTILTYEQYF,.,TRBV27,TRBJ2-7,.
TGTGCCAGCAGTTACTTCAGGGGCGGCACTGAAGCTTTCTTT,CASSYFRGGTEAFF,.,TRBV6-5,TRBJ1-1,.
TGTGCCAGTAGTATACGGAAAGAGCAGTTCTTC,CASSIRKEQFF,.,TRBV19,TRBJ2-1,.
TGTGCCAGCAGCTTAGGACAGGGTGGCTACGAGCAGTACTTC,CASSLGQGGYEQYF,.,TRBV11-2,TRBJ2-7,TRBD1
TGCAGCATATCAACGGGGGCGTCTGGAAACACCATATATTTT,CSISTGASGNTIYF,.,TRBV29-1,TRBJ1-3,.
TGTGCCAGCAGCGTATCCGGTGGGACTGAAGCTTTCTTT,CASSVSGGTEAFF,.,TRBV9,TRBJ1-1,.